The clone carrying this T cell receptor (beta chain) turned up a few times. Its antigen is as yet unknown. The data were obtained in a study of beta chain features in type 1 diabetes. Whole-study findings and limits: Insertions at VDJ junctions were less frequent in type 1 diabetes patients. These patients also deleted more nucleotides at the same junctions. There was a moderate but significant shortening of TCRB CDR3s in all four CD4+ subsets of Type 1 diabetes patients.

Expressed TCRB transcripts were sequenced, since all the RNA that had been isolated was reverse transcribed. Clones were sequenced by immunoSEQ multiplex PCR, and TCRdb holds only the in-frame ones, with some missing. The sample includes more than 200,000 clones, around 15% of them seen just once. The CDR3 loop spans 12 amino acids. Per germline, CDR1 MGHDK and CDR2 SYGVNS. V dropped 6 bases and J dropped 8; count of bases not matched to a gene: 3. Sequenced: naive CD4+ T cells from blood. J is TRBJ2-1 and V is TRBV25-1; 8 nucleotides align to TRBD2. The receptor was derived from a man aged 25 to 40 with type 1 diabetes. The CDR3 reads CASSTGGDEQFF. The CDR3 DNA is TGTGCCAGCAGCACGGGGGGGGATGAGCAGTTCTTC.